This TCR beta chain was profiled in a study of technical replicates of blood from a few donors. Profiled with immunoSEQ multiplex PCR; TCRdb holds only in-frame clones, not every one. The repertoire holds about 72,000 clones, with about 95% as singletons. V was pared by 3 bases and J by 3 bases, with 5 bases between. Germline CDR1 MDHEN, CDR2 SYDVKM. The CDR3 runs 12 residues. The sample comprised T cells isolated from PBMCs. The chain recombines TRBV28 with TRBJ1-2; tentatively, D is TRBD1 (5 bases). The origin of this receptor is a human donor in good health. The CDR3 reads CASSFRDYGYTF. In DNA, the CDR3 is TGTGCCAGCAGTTTCAGGGACTATGGCTACACCTTC.